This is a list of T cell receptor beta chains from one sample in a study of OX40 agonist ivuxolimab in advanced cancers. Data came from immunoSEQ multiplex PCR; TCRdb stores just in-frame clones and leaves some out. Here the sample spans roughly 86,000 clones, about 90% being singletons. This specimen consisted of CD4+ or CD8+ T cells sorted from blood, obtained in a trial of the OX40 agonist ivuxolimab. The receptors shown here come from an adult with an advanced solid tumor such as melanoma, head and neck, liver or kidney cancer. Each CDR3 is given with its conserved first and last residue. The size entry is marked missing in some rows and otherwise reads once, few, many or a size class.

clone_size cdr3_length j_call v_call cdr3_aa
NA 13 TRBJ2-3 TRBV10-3 CAISALAGDTQYF
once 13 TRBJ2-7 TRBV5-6 CASRWIYAYEQYF
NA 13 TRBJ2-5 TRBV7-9 CASMRGQGETQYF
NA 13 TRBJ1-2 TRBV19 CASKGPRGHGYTF
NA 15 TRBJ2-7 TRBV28 CASSLNGRPPYEQYF
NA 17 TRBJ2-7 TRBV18 CASSPALAPTPDFGQYF
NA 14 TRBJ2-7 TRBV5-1 CASREGQGAHEQYF
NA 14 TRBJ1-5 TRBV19 CASSIVVGNQPQHF
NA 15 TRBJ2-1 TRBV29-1 CSVVLAGGVINEQFF
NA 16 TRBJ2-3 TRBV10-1 CASSESRTYTTDTQYF
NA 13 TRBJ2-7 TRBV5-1 CASSLETSGRKYF
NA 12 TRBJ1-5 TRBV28 CASSLDNQPQHF
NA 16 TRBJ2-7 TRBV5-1 CASSLDGAVSSYEQYF
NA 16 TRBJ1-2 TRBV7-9 CASSVGPVKPNYGYTF
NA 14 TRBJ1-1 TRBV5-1 CASSLDTGGNEAFF
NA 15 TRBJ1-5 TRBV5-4 CASSLGRGPNQPQHF
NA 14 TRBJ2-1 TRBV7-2 CASAPAGPVNEQFF
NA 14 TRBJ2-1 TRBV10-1 CASIGGRAIGEQFF
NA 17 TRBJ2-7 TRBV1 CTSSQDGLAGGLYEQYF
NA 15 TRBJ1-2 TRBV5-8 CASSFKDPPWDGYTF
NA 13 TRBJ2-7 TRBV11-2 CASSSGQGYEQYF
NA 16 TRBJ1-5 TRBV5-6 CASSLSRSHSNQPQHF
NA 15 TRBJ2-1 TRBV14 CASSQVAGSYNEQFF
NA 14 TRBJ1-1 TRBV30 CAWSPDRLWAEAFF
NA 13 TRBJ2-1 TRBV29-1 CSFRDTSYNEQFF
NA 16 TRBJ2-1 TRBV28 CASSRPAQRAYNEQFF
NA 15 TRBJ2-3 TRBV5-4 CASSSRDGGADTQYF
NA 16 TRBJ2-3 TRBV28 CASSPWDRGREDTQYF
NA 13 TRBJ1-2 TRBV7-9 CASSSGQAYGYTF
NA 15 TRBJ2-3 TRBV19 CASSGAMKRTDTQYF
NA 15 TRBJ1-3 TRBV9 CASSVVGSSGNTIYF
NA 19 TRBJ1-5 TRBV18 CASSHRSQGAGWVREPQHF
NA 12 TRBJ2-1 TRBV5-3 CARSWTTTEQFF
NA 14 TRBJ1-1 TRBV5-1 CASSTGTAGTEAFF
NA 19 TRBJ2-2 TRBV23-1 CASSHARNFGREGTGELFF
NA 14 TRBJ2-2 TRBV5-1 CASSSAGGTGELFF
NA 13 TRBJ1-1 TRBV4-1 CASSLEGGTEAFF
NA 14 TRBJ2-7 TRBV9 CASSGDRVPYEQYF
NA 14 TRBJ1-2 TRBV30 CAWRPYSRQYGYTF
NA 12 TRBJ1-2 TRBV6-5 CASSTGVYGYTF
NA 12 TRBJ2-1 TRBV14 CASSSSGRATFF
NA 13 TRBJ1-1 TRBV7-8 CASSSQGDTEAFF
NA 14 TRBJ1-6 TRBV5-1 CASSSGQYNSPLHF
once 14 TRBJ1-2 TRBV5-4 CASKFSVPGKTYGF
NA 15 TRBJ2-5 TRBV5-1 CASSLSGTAPETQYF
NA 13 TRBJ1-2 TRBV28 CATVLGINYGYTF
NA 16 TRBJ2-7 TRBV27 CASSPLRLAANYEQYF
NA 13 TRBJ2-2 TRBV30 CAWSRRAGGELFF
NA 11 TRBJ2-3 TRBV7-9 CASSKENTQYF
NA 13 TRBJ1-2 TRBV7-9 CASSLARGYGYTF
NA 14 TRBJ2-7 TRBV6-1 CASSNDRGPFEQYF
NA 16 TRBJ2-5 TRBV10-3 CASSRGDTSYQETQYF
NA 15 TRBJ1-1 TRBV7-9 CASSLAGQGGTLAFF
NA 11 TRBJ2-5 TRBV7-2 CASSPYETQYF
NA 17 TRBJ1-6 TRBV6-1 CASSDHRGNSYNSPLHF
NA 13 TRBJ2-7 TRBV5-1 CASSSGGTYEQYF
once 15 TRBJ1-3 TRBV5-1 CASGTGSLSGNTIYF
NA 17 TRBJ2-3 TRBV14 CASSVSSGTSGSDTQYF
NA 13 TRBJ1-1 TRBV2 CASREAPSTEAFF